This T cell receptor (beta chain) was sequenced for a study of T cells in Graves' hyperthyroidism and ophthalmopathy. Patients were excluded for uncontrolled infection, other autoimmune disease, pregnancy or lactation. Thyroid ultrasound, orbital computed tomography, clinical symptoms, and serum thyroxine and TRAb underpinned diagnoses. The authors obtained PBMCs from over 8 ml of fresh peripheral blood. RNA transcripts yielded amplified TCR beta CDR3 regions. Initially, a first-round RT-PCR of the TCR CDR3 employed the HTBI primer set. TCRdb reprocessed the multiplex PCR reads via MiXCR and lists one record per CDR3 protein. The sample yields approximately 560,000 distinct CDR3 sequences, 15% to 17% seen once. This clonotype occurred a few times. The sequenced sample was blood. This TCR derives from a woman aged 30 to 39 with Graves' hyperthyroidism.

In DNA form, the CDR3 reads TGCGCCAGCAGCTCAAGGGAGTTCGATGAGCAGTTCTTC. This codes for CASSSREFDEQFF. The chain employs TRBV4-1 and TRBJ2-1; D possibly corresponds to TRBD2 (5 bases). The ends were cut back, 5 bases at V and 8 bases at J, with 13 bases in the middle. The CDR3 covers 13 residues. CDR1 and CDR2 (germline): MGHRA, YSYEKL.